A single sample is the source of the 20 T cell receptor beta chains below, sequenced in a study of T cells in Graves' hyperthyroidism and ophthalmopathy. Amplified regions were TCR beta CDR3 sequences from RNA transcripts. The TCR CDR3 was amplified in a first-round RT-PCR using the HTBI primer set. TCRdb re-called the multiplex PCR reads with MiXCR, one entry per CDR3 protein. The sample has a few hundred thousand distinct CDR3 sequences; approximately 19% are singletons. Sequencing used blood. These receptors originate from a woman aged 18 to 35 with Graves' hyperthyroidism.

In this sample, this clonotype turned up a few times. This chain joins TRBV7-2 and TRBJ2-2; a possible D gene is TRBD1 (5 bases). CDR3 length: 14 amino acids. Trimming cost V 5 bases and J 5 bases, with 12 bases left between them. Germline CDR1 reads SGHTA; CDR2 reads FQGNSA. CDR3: CASSPQGSTGELFF. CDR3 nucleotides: TGTGCCAGCAGCCCTCAGGGATCTACCGGGGAGCTGTTTTTT. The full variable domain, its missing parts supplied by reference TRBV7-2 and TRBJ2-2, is GAGVSQSPSNKVTEKGKDVELRCDPISGHTALYWYRQSLGQGLEFLIYFQGNSAPDKSGLPSDRFSAERTGGSVSTLTIQRTQQEDSAVYLCASSPQGSTGELFFGEGSRLTVL.

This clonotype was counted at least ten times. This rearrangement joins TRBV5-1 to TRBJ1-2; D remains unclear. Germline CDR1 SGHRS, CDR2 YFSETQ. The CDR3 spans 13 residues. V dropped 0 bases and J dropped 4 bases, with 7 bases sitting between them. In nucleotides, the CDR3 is TGCGCCAGCAGCTTGGGGGAGCCCTATGGCTACACCTTC. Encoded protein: CASSLGEPYGYTF.

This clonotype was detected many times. The CDR3 sequence: CASSSTHRGRYQPQHF. In DNA form, the CDR3 reads TGTGCCAGCAGCTCAACACACAGGGGAAGATATCAGCCCCAGCATTTT. The V call is TRBV7-8, the J call TRBJ1-5; 7 bases are shared with TRBD1. Germline V gene lookup returns CDR1 SGHVS and CDR2 FQNEAQ. V lost 4 bases, J lost 5 bases, and 11 bases stayed unmatched. CDR3 length: 16 residues.

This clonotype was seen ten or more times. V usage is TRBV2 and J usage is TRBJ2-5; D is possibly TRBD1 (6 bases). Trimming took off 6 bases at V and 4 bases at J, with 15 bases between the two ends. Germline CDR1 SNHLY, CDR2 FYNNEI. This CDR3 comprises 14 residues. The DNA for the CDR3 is TGTGCCAGCAGGGACAGCTCTCAGGGAGAGACCCAGTACTTC. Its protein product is CASRDSSQGETQYF. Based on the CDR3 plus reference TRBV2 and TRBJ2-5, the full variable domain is EPEVTQTPSHQVTQMGQEVILRCVPISNHLYFYWYRQILGQKVEFLVSFYNNEISEKSEIFDDQFSVERPDGSNFTLKIRSTKLEDSAMYFCASRDSSQGETQYFGPGTRLLVL.

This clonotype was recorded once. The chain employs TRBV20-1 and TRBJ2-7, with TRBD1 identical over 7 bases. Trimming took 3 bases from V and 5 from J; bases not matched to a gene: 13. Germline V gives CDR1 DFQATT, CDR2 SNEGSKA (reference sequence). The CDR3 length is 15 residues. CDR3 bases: TGCAGTGCTAGCCCCCGGGTCGGGCAGGGGGACGAGCAGTACTTC. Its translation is CSASPRVGQGDEQYF.

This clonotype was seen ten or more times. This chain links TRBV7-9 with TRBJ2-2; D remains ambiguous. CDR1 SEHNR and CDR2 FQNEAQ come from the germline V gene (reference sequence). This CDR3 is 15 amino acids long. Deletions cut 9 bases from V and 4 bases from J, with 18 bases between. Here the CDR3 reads CASSTPRLGTGELFF. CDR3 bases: TGTGCCAGTAGCACCCCCCGGCTGGGCACCGGGGAGCTGTTTTTT.

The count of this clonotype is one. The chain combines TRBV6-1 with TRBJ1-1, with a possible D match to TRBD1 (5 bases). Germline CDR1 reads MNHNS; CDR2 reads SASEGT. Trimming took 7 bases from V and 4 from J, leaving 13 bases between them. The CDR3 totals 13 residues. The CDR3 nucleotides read TGTGCCAGCAAATGGGGGGAGGTCACTGAAGCTTTCTTT. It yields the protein CASKWGEVTEAFF.

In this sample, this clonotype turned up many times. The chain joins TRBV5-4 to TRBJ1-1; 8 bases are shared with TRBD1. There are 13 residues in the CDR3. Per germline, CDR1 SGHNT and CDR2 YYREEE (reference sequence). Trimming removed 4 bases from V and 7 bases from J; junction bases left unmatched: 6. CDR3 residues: CASSPGQAFEAFF. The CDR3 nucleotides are TGTGCCAGCAGCCCGGGACAGGCCTTTGAAGCTTTCTTT. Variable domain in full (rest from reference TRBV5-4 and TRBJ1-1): ETGVTQSPTHLIKTRGQQVTLRCSSQSGHNTVSWYQQALGQGPQFIFQYYREEENGRGNFPPRFSGLQFPNYSSELNVNALELDDSALYLCASSPGQAFEAFFGQGTRLTVV.

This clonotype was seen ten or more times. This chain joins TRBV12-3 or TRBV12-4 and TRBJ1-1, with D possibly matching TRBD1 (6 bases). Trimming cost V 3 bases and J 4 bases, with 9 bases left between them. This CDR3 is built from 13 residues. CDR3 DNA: TGTGCCAGCAGTTTTAGGGGGAGCACTGAAGCTTTCTTT. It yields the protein CASSFRGSTEAFF.

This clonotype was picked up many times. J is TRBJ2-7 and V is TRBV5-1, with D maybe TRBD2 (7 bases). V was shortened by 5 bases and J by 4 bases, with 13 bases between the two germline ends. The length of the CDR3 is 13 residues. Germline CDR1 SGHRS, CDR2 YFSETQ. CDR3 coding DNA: TGCGCCAGCAGGAAGGGGGAGGGTTACGAGCAGTACTTC. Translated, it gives CASRKGEGYEQYF.

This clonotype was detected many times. The CDR3 DNA follows: TGTGCCAGCAGTGTGAGCCTTTCCGACGGGGACACTGAAGCTTTCTTT. It specifies CASSVSLSDGDTEAFF. V gene TRBV2 combines with J gene TRBJ1-1; D is ambiguous. CDR1 and CDR2 (germline): SNHLY, FYNNEI. V gave up 4 bases and J gave up 3 bases, with 18 bases separating them. The CDR3 spans 16 residues. The full variable domain, with the rest looked up from reference TRBV2 and TRBJ1-1, is EPEVTQTPSHQVTQMGQEVILRCVPISNHLYFYWYRQILGQKVEFLVSFYNNEISEKSEIFDDQFSVERPDGSNFTLKIRSTKLEDSAMYFCASSVSLSDGDTEAFFGQGTRLTVV.

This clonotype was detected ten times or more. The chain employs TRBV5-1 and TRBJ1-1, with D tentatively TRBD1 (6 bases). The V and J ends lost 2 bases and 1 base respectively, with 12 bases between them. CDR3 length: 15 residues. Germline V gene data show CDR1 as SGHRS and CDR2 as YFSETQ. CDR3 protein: CASSFHRDGNTEAFF. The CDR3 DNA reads TGCGCCAGCAGCTTCCACAGGGATGGGAACACTGAAGCTTTCTTT.

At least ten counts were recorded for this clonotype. The CDR3, as DNA: TGTGCCAGCAGCCCTACTAAGACCTATGGCTACACCTTC. It encodes CASSPTKTYGYTF. V and J are TRBV11-2 and TRBJ1-2, with D uncertain. The CDR3 loop spans 13 amino acids. Trimming shortened V by 5 bases and J by 4 bases, and 11 bases separated the two germline ends. CDR1 and CDR2 from the germline V gene are SGHAT and FQNNGV.

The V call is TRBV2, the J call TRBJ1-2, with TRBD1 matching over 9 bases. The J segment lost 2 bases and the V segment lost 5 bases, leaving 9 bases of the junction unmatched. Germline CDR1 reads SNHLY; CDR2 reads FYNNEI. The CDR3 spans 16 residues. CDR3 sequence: CASSPTGTGRNYGYTF. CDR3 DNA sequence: TGTGCCAGCAGTCCCACCGGGACAGGGCGCAACTATGGCTACACCTTC.

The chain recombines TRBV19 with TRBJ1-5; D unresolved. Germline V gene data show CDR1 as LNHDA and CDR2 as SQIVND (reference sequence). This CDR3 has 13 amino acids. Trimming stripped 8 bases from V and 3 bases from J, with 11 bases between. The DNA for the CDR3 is TGTGCCAGTGCGGAGGGTATCAATCAGCCCCAGCATTTT. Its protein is CASAEGINQPQHF.

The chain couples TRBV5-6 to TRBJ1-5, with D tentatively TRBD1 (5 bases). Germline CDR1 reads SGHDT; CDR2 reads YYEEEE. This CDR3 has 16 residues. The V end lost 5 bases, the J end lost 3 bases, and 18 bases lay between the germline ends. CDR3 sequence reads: CASRKFRGELNQPQHF. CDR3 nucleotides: TGTGCCAGCAGGAAGTTCCGAGGGGAACTCAATCAGCCCCAGCATTTT.

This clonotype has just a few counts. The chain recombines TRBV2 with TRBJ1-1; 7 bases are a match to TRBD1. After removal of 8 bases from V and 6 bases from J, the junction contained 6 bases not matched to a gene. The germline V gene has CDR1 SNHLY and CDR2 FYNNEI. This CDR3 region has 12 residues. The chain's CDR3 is CASAGGVAEAFF. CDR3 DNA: TGTGCCAGCGCAGGGGGAGTTGCTGAAGCTTTCTTT.

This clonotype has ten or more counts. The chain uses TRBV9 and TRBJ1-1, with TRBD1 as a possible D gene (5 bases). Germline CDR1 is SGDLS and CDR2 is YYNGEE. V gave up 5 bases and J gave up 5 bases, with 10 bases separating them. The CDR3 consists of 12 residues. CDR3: CASSLGETEAFF. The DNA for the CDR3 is TGTGCCAGCAGTTTGGGGGAGACTGAAGCTTTCTTT. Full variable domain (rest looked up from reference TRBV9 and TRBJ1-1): DSGVTQTPKHLITATGQRVTLRCSPRSGDLSVYWYQQSLDQGLQFLIQYYNGEERAKGNILERFSAQQFPDLHSELNLSSLELGDSALYFCASSLGETEAFFGQGTRLTVV.

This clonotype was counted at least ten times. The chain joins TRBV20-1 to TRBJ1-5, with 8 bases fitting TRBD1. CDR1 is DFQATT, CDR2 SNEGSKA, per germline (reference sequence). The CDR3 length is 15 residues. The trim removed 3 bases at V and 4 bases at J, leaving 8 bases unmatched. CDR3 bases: TGCAGTGCTAGTTTGACAGGGGATATGAATCAGCCCCAGCATTTT. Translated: CSASLTGDMNQPQHF.

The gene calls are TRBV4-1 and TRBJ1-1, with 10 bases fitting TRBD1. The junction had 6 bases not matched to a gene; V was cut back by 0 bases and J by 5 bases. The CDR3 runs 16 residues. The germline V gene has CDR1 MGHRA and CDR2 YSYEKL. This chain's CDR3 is CASSQEGAGQGTEAFF. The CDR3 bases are TGCGCCAGCAGCCAAGAGGGAGCGGGACAGGGGACTGAAGCTTTCTTT.